These 22 T cell receptor beta chains were all obtained from the same sample, sequenced in a study of cytomegalovirus exposure and HLA in healthy donors (dated by TCRdb to about 2017). The library was produced with the immunoSEQ multiplex PCR assay. The multiplex PCR relied on a mix of 60 forward primers for TCR Vbeta segments and 13 reverse primers for TCR Jbeta segments. Held by TCRdb, this immuneACCESS table contains in-frame sequences only and omits some clones. Under half of the omission traces to an unresolved V gene where checked; the cause of the rest is unknown. This sample gives 130,000 or so clones in total; over 60% of them show up just once. The top ten hold 6.5% of the sample. Sequencing used PBMCs. These receptors were obtained from a woman in her sixties or seventies in good health and CMV-seronegative.

The chain couples TRBV7-8 to TRBJ1-1; 7 nucleotides match TRBD1. V trimming: 5 bases; J trimming: 6 bases; junction bases outside the gene matches: 9. The CDR3 loop spans 14 amino acids. Germline lookup yields CDR1 SGHVS and CDR2 FQNEAQ. CDR3 sequence (DNA): TGTGCCAGCAGCGTCGACAGGGCAGTCCCTGAAGCTTTCTTT. This gives the protein CASSVDRAVPEAFF.

V and J are TRBV5-4 and TRBJ1-1, with 7 bases matching TRBD1. V trimming: 0 bases; J trimming: 7 bases; junction bases outside the gene matches: 9. The CDR3 is 15 residues long. CDR1 SGHNT and CDR2 YYREEE come from the germline V gene (reference sequence). The CDR3 loop reads CASSLEDRTLGEAFF. CDR3 coding DNA: TGTGCCAGCAGCTTGGAGGACAGGACCCTGGGTGAAGCTTTCTTT.

The rearrangement uses TRBV27 and TRBJ2-2; the match to TRBD2 covers 10 bases. This CDR3 is built from 15 residues. J lost 4 bases, V lost 8 bases, and 7 bases had no gene match. Germline CDR1 reads MNHEY; CDR2 reads SMNVEV (reference sequence). CDR3 protein: CASLSGGAATGELFF. The CDR3 DNA reads TGTGCCAGCCTAAGCGGGGGGGCTGCCACCGGGGAGCTGTTTTTT.

The chain is built from TRBV5-1 and TRBJ1-6; the match to TRBD1 covers 10 bases. J lost 3 bases, V lost 4 bases, and 10 bases had no gene match. This CDR3 is built from 18 residues. In germline, CDR1 is SGHRS, CDR2 YFSETQ. CDR3 in amino acids: CASSPNRQGAFYNSPLHF. DNA for the CDR3: TGCGCCAGCAGCCCAAACAGACAGGGGGCTTTCTATAATTCACCCCTCCACTTT.

CDR3 bases: TGTGCCAGCAGTGAAACGGGGAGGGGAGAAAAACTGTTTTTT. Protein sequence: CASSETGRGEKLFF. The chain couples TRBV6-5 to TRBJ1-4, with a possible D match to TRBD1 (5 bases). This CDR3 region has 14 residues. Looked up from germline, CDR1 is MNHEY and CDR2 is SVGAGI. V lost 5 bases and J lost 8, with 15 bases in between.

The chain joins TRBV27 to TRBJ2-7, with TRBD2 matching 8 bases. The J segment lost 0 bases and the V segment lost 6 bases, leaving 4 bases of the junction unmatched. This CDR3 is built from 14 residues. The germline CDR1 and CDR2 sequences are MNHEY and SMNVEV (reference sequence). CDR3 nucleotides: TGTGCCAGCAGACCGCTAGCGGGCTCCTACGAGCAGTACTTC. Translating it yields CASRPLAGSYEQYF.

This chain uses TRBV5-1 with TRBJ2-5, with a weak D call TRBD2 (6 bases). Germline CDR1 SGHRS, CDR2 YFSETQ. The CDR3 runs 14 residues. Trimming pared 2 bases from V and 1 base from J, leaving 9 bases between. The CDR3 loop is CASSFAGSQETQYF. In nucleotides, the CDR3 is TGCGCCAGCAGCTTTGCGGGGAGCCAAGAGACCCAGTACTTC.

This chain links TRBV6-6 with TRBJ1-5, with D possibly TRBD1 on 6 matching bases. The CDR3 runs 14 residues. Trimming took off 4 bases at V and 6 bases at J, with 13 bases between the two ends. The germline gives CDR1 MNHNY, CDR2 SVGAGI (reference sequence). CDR3 in DNA: TGTGCCAGCAGTTCCAACAGGGTATCTCAGCCCCAGCATTTT. Encoded protein: CASSSNRVSQPQHF.

As DNA, the CDR3 is TGTGCCAGCAGCACCTGGGACAGCTCCCAAGAGACCCAGTACTTC. This sequence encodes CASSTWDSSQETQYF. The rearrangement uses TRBV5-6 and TRBJ2-5, with 7 nucleotides matching TRBD1. The CDR3 length is 15 residues. Germline loops: CDR1 SGHDT, CDR2 YYEEEE. V lost 4 bases and J lost 1; bases outside the gene matches: 7.

The J gene is TRBJ1-2, the V gene TRBV6-1, with D perhaps matching TRBD1 (5 bases). Germline assignment: CDR1 MNHNS and CDR2 SASEGT. This CDR3 has 15 amino acids. V was trimmed by 7 bases and J by 0 bases, leaving 15 bases between them. In nucleotides, the CDR3 is TGTGCCAGCATCCCGGGGGGTCCCACTAACTATGGCTACACCTTC. Amino acids: CASIPGGPTNYGYTF.

This chain connects TRBV2 to TRBJ2-4; the match to TRBD2 covers 7 bases. The CDR3 has 13 amino acids. Per the germline V gene, CDR1 is SNHLY and CDR2 is FYNNEI. After removal of 4 bases from V and 9 bases from J, the junction contained 6 bases not matched to a gene. CDR3 DNA sequence: TGTGCCAGCAGTGTGGCGGGAGCTGGCATTCAGTACTTC. Amino acid sequence: CASSVAGAGIQYF.

The V gene is TRBV27, the J gene TRBJ2-2; weak D call: TRBD2 (5 bases). This CDR3 contains 14 residues. Germline-derived CDR1 and CDR2 are MNHEY and SMNVEV (reference sequence). The V gene lost 2 bases and the J gene lost 4 bases, with 8 bases spanning the gap. The CDR3 protein is CASSLEAGTGELFF. CDR3 in DNA: TGTGCCAGCAGTTTAGAGGCGGGCACCGGGGAGCTGTTTTTT.

V and J are TRBV11-2 and TRBJ2-5, with a tentative D call TRBD1 (5 bases). CDR1 SGHAT and CDR2 FQNNGV come from the germline V gene. This CDR3 contains 12 residues. V shed 2 bases and J shed 7 bases, with 8 bases lying between them. CDR3 sequence reads: CASSLNQGTQYF. CDR3 nucleotides: TGTGCCAGCAGCTTAAACCAGGGGACCCAGTACTTC. The whole variable domain, filled in from reference TRBV11-2 and TRBJ2-5, reads EAGVAQSPRYKIIEKRQSVAFWCNPISGHATLYWYQQILGQGPKLLIQFQNNGVVDDSQLPKDRFSAERLKGVDSTLKIQPAKLEDSAVYLCASSLNQGTQYFGPGTRLLVL.

The chain joins TRBV4-2 to TRBJ2-2; TRBD2 agrees at 10 bases. The CDR3 contains 18 residues. Germline CDR1 is LGHNA and CDR2 is YNFKEQ. With V trimmed by 1 base and J by 4 bases, 9 bases remained unmatched. In DNA, the CDR3 is TGTGCCAGCAGCCAAGTATCTTTAAGCGGGAGGGCCACCGGGGAGCTGTTTTTT. This gives the protein CASSQVSLSGRATGELFF.

The chain employs TRBV7-2 and TRBJ2-1, with 7 bases fitting TRBD2. The CDR3 totals 19 residues. In germline, CDR1 is SGHTA, CDR2 FQGNSA. V dropped 2 bases and J dropped 1; count of bases not matched to a gene: 14. CDR3 nucleotides: TGTGCCAGCAGCTTAAGGTTGTCCAGCGGGGCCCTATCCTACAATGAGCAGTTCTTC. Its translation is CASSLRLSSGALSYNEQFF.

The chain uses TRBV7-2 and TRBJ2-3; D is unresolved. Germline assignment: CDR1 SGHTA and CDR2 FQGNSA. The length of the CDR3 is 13 residues. V was pared by 9 bases and J by 1 base, with 11 bases between. This chain's CDR3 is CASGRPGTDTQYF. The CDR3 region has the DNA TGTGCCAGTGGGCGACCTGGCACAGATACGCAGTATTTT.

V and J are TRBV29-1 and TRBJ2-7; maybe TRBD1 (7 bases). CDR1 and CDR2 (germline): SQVTM, ANQGSEA. The CDR3 contains 11 residues. Trimming left V 7 bases short and J 6 bases short, with 13 bases between. CDR3 sequence reads: CSGQGGSEQYF. The CDR3 DNA sequence: TGCAGCGGACAGGGAGGCTCCGAGCAGTACTTC.

This chain connects TRBV7-3 to TRBJ1-1; D perhaps matches TRBD1 (6 bases). Trimming shortened V by 0 bases and J by 1 base, and 9 bases separated the two germline ends. The CDR3 is 15 residues long. Germline CDR1 SGHTA, CDR2 FQGTGA. Written as DNA, the CDR3 is TGTGCCAGCAGCTTAACCCCGGGACAGAACACTGAAGCTTTCTTT. Translating it yields CASSLTPGQNTEAFF. The full variable domain, rest sourced from reference TRBV7-3 and TRBJ1-1, is GAGVSQTPSNKVTEKGKYVELRCDPISGHTALYWYRQSLGQGPEFLIYFQGTGAADDSGLPNDRFFAVRPEGSVSTLKIQRTERGDSAVYLCASSLTPGQNTEAFFGQGTRLTVV.

The chain has TRBV27 and TRBJ1-2; the D is unclear. CDR1 MNHEY and CDR2 SMNVEV come from the germline V gene (reference sequence). Deletions cut 5 bases from V and 8 bases from J, with 15 bases between. There are 13 residues in the CDR3. The CDR3 region has the DNA TGTGCCAGCAGTGCAAACGGCCGCAGGGGCTACACCTTC. It translates to CASSANGRRGYTF.

The J gene is TRBJ2-1, the V gene TRBV5-4; 9 bases are shared with TRBD2. V dropped 6 bases and J dropped 8; count of bases not matched to a gene: 15. Germline CDR1 is SGHNT and CDR2 is YYREEE (reference sequence). This CDR3 contains 16 residues. Here the CDR3 DNA reads TGTGCCAGCACCGAGAGTACAGCGGGAGGTCGCCATGAGCAGTTCTTC. As protein: CASTESTAGGRHEQFF.

This clone occurred a few times. J is TRBJ2-7 and V is TRBV11-2, with D maybe TRBD2 (6 bases). Germline CDR1 SGHAT, CDR2 FQNNGV. V was clipped by 1 base and J by 2 bases, with 9 bases between them. This CDR3 has 14 amino acids. CDR3 sequence (DNA): TGTGCCAGCAGCTTAGTCGGGAGTGCCTACGAGCAGTACTTC. Translating it yields CASSLVGSAYEQYF.

The genes are TRBV7-3 and TRBJ1-5; D may be TRBD1 (6 bases). The CDR3 has 17 residues. Trimming removed 5 bases at V and 3 bases at J, with 20 bases between. CDR1 is SGHTA and CDR2 is FQGTGA in the germline V gene. The CDR3 spells CASSQSGDTPPNQPQHF. In DNA, the CDR3 is TGTGCCAGCAGCCAGAGCGGGGACACACCACCCAATCAGCCCCAGCATTTT.